This TCR beta chain was sequenced for a study of CD8 T cells in ankylosing spondylitis. TCRdb analysed the 5' RACE reads with MiXCR anew, one entry per CDR3 protein. The sample consists of about 250,000 distinct CDR3 sequences, roughly 32% of them appearing once. This clonotype has ten or more counts. The antigen is unknown. V was clipped by 7 bases and J by 5 bases; unmatched bases: 7. Germline assignment: CDR1 DFQATT and CDR2 SNEGSKA (reference sequence). The CDR3 is 14 amino acids. Study results and limitations: Researchers reportedly found disease-linked clones significantly enriched in matched ankylosing spondylitis synovial fluid.

Sequenced material: blood, either unsorted or a sorted T cell fraction (not recorded which). The rearrangement uses TRBV20-1 and TRBJ2-4; 11 bases are a match to TRBD2. The TCR sequence derives from a male donor with ankylosing spondylitis or in good health (not recorded which). As DNA, the CDR3 is TGCAGTGGAGAGACTAGCGGGGACCAAAACATTCAGTACTTC. This encodes CSGETSGDQNIQYF.